Here is one T cell receptor (beta chain) with its context. This sample is part of a study of shared clonotypes between healthy human individuals. The healthy adult donors were HIV-negative and reported no recent acute infections or vaccinations. The CDR3 loop spans 15 amino acids. The ends lost 5 bases at V and 7 bases at J; junction bases unmatched: 7. Germline V gene data show CDR1 as MDHEN and CDR2 as SYDVKM. Sequenced by immunoSEQ multiplex PCR; TCRdb stores in-frame clones only, minus some. The sample shows approximately 1.1 million clones, about 84% of them seen only once. Sequencing used memory CD4+ T cells from PBMCs. Subset of the sample: CD45RA-negative fraction. This clonotype was obtained from a man aged 18-30 years in good health. Some clones in this sample may be carry-over from other donors' samples. The rearrangement joins TRBV28 to TRBJ1-4, with TRBD1 matching over 10 bases. The CDR3: CASSRQGAGGEKLFF. Written as DNA, the CDR3 is TGTGCCAGCAGTAGACAGGGGGCAGGGGGTGAAAAACTGTTTTTT.